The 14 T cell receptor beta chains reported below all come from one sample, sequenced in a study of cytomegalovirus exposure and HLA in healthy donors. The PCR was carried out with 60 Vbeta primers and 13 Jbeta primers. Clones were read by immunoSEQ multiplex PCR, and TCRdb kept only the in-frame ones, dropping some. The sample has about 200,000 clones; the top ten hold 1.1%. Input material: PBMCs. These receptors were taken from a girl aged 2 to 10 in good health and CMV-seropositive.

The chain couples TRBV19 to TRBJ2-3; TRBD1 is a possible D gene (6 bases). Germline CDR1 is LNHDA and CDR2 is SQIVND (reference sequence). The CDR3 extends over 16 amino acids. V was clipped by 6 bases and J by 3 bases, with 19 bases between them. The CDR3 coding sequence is TGTGCCAGTAGCCCCGGGACGGCGAGGGGGACAGATACGCAGTATTTT. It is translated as CASSPGTARGTDTQYF.

The CDR3 DNA sequence: TGTGCCAGCAGCCACGGCACCGGGGAGCTGTTTTTT. Protein: CASSHGTGELFF. This rearrangement joins TRBV11-2 to TRBJ2-2; no clear D. The length of the CDR3 is 12 residues. Per germline, CDR1 SGHAT and CDR2 FQNNGV. The V end lost 5 bases, the J end lost 4 bases, and 5 bases lay between the germline ends.

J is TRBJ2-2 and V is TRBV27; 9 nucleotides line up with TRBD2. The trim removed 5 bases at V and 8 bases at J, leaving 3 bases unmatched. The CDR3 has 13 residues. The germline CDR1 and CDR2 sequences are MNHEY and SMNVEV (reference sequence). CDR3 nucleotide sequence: TGTGCCAGCAGTCATAGCGGGAGTGGGGAGCTGTTTTTT. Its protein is CASSHSGSGELFF.

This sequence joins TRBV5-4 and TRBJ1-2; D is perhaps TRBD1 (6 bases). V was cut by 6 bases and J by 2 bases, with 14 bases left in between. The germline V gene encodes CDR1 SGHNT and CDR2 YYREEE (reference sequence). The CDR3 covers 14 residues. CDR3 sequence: CASKQGQGNYGYTF. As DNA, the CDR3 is TGTGCCAGCAAACAGGGACAAGGGAACTATGGCTACACCTTC.

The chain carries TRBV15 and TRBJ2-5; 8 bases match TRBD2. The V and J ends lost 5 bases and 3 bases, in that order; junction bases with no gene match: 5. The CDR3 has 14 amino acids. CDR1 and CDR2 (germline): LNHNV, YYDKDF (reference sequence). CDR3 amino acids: CATSGPGGEETQYF. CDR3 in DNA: TGTGCCACCAGCGGCCCGGGGGGGGAAGAGACCCAGTACTTC.

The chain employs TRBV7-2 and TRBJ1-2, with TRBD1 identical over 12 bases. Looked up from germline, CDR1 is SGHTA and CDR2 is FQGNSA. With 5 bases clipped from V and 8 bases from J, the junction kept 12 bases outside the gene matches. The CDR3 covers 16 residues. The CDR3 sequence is CASSPRGGQGAEGYTF. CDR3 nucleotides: TGTGCCAGCAGCCCTCGTGGGGGACAGGGGGCGGAGGGCTACACCTTC.

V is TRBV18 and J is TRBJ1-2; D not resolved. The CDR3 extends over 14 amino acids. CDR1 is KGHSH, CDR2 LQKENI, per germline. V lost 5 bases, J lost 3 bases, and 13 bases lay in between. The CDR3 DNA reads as TGTGCCAGCTCAGCGACGGAGTTATACTATGGCTACACCTTC. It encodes CASSATELYYGYTF.

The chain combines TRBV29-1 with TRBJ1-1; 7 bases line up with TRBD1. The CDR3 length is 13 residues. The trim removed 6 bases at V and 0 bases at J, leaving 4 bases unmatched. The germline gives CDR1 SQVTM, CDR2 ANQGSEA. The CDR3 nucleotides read TGCAGCGTCCGGGACAGCCTGAACACTGAAGCTTTCTTT. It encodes CSVRDSLNTEAFF.

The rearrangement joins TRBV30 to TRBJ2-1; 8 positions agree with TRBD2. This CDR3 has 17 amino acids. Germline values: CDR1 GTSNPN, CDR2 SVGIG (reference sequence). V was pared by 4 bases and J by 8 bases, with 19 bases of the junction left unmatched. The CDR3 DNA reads TGTGCCTGGACTTTGGGTAGCGGGATTTTCTGGGGAGATGAGCAGTTCTTC. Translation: CAWTLGSGIFWGDEQFF.

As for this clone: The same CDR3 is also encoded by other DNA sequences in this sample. In DNA, the CDR3 is TGTGCCAGCAGGACAGGACAGGGGAATCAGCCCCAGCATTTT. This sequence encodes CASRTGQGNQPQHF. The chain carries TRBV28 and TRBJ1-5, with TRBD1 matching 9 bases. The CDR3 has 14 residues. The ends lost 6 bases at V and 4 bases at J; junction bases unmatched: 4. Germline CDR1 MDHEN, CDR2 SYDVKM.

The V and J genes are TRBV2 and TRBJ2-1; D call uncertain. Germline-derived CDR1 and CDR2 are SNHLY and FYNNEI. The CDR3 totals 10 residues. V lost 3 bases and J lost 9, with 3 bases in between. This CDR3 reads CASSDIEQFF. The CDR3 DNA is TGTGCCAGCAGTGATATTGAGCAGTTCTTC.

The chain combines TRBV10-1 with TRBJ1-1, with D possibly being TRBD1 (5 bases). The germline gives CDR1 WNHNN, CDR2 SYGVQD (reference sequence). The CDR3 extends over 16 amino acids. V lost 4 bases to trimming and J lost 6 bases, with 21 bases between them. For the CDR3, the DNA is TGCGCCAGCAGTGCCGGACGGGGGATTCTCCTCGCTGAAGCTTTCTTT. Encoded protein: CASSAGRGILLAEAFF.

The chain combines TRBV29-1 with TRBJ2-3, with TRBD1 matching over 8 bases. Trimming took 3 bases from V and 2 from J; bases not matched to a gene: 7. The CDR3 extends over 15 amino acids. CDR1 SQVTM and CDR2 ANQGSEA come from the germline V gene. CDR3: CSVDERTGYTDTQYF. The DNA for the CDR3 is TGCAGCGTTGACGAACGGACAGGGTACACAGATACGCAGTATTTT.

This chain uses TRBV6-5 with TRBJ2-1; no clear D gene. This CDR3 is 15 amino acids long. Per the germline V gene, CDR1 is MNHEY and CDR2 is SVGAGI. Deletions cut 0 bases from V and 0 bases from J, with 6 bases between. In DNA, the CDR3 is TGTGCCAGCAGTTACTCACAGAGCTCCTACAATGAGCAGTTCTTC. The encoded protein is CASSYSQSSYNEQFF.